The entry below gives a single TCR beta chain sequence along with its context. The antigen remains unidentified. Anyone with autoimmune disease history or systemic immunosuppression was excluded. Germline V gene sequence: CDR1 MNHEY, CDR2 SVGAGI. Trimming shortened V by 2 bases and J by 9 bases, and 5 bases separated the two germline ends. CDR3 size: 11 residues. The data were taken from a study of OX40 agonist ivuxolimab in advanced cancers. The study, taken as a whole, reports: Expansion of clones was among the lowest in partial responders at 0.1-3.0 mg/kg.

The assay was immunoSEQ multiplex PCR, and TCRdb's table has in-frame clones only and misses some. The data contain about 66,000 clones, around 73% of them singletons. This receptor was taken from an adult with an advanced solid tumor such as melanoma, head and neck, liver or kidney cancer. This sample comprised CD4+ or CD8+ T cells sorted from blood, obtained in a trial of the OX40 agonist ivuxolimab. The V and J genes are TRBV6-5 and TRBJ2-1; no definite D call. The CDR3 sequence is CASSYHSEQFF. In DNA form, the CDR3 reads TGTGCCAGCAGTTACCACTCTGAGCAGTTCTTC.